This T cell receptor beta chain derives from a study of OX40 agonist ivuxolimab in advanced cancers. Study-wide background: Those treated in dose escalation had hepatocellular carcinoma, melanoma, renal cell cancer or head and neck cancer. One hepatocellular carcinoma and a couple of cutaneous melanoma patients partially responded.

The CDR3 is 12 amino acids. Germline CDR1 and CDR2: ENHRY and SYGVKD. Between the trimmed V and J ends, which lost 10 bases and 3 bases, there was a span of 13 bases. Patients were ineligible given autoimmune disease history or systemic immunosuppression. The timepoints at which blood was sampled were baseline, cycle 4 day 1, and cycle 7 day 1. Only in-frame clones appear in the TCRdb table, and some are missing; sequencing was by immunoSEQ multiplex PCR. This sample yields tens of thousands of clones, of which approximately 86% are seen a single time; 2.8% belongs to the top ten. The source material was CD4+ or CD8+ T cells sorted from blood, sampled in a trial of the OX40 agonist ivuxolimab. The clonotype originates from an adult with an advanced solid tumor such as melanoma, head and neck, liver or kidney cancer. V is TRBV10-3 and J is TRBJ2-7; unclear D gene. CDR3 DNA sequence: TGTGCCACCGCGCCAGACCTCTACGAGCAGTACTTC. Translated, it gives CATAPDLYEQYF.